This T cell receptor (beta chain) was found in a study of cytomegalovirus exposure and HLA in healthy donors. Whole-study results and caveats: High specificity and sensitivity for cytomegalovirus status were reported for the classifier. In the 95 to 150 validation repertoires, 94% of cluster scores exceeded 0, per a later analysis. Altogether, some 170 TCR beta chains were recorded as cytomegalovirus-associated.

About this clone: Antigen: not known.

CDR1 is MNHEY, CDR2 SVGAGI, per germline. Trimming cost V 7 bases and J 6 bases; bases outside gene matches: 2. This CDR3 comprises 13 residues. Assay: immunoSEQ multiplex PCR; the TCRdb copy retains only in-frame clones and omits some. In the table there are fewer than 200,000 clones, approximately 90% of which are singletons. The donors were members of the validation cohort comprising over a hundred subjects, separate from the roughly 700-subject first cohort. The sequenced sample was PBMCs. The chain employs TRBV6-5 and TRBJ2-2, with TRBD1 matching over 10 bases. The receptor comes from a woman in her thirties in good health and CMV-seronegative. The CDR3 DNA reads as TGTGCCAGCAAAGGACAGGGGGCCGGGGAGCTGTTTTTT. This codes for CASKGQGAGELFF.